The T cell receptor (beta chain) described here comes from a study of regulatory T cells in long-lasting Graves disease. General study findings and limits: There were preferences for TRBV28, TRBJ1-2 and TRBJ2-5 in persistent disease.

Time point noted: newly diagnosed GD, antithyroid drugs for less than 3 months. Following extraction of RNA from PBMCs, that RNA was used to make the TCR library. Patients were from an endocrinology department in Xi'an, China. The CDR3 loop spans 17 amino acids. The V segment lost 3 bases and the J segment 4 bases; nucleotides outside the gene matches: 13. Germline V gene sequence: CDR1 KGHSH, CDR2 LQKENI. Arm-PCR of CDR3 regions with iRepertoire HTBI primers generated TCR beta libraries. MiXCR, applied by TCRdb to the multiplex PCR reads, yields one record per CDR3 protein. The table shows more than 300,000 distinct CDR3 sequences, with 15% to 20% occurring only once. Ten or more counts support this clonotype. Its target is unknown. The same sample was also used in a study of T cells in Graves' hyperthyroidism and ophthalmopathy.

The sequence was collected from a woman aged 18-29 years with Graves disease. The source material was peripheral blood mononuclear cells (PBMCs), sampled at new diagnosis, from a patient treated with antithyroid drugs. The V call is TRBV18, the J call TRBJ2-7, with 9 bases aligning to TRBD1. The CDR3 sequence: CASSPRLPGQGRYEQYF. The CDR3 DNA follows: TGTGCCAGCTCACCCAGATTACCGGGACAGGGAAGATACGAGCAGTACTTC.